This T cell receptor (beta chain) was recorded in a study of T cell clones after liver transplantation. Study in general: TCRbeta sequencing after a pre-transplant mixed lymphocyte reaction identified graft-donor-reactive clones, later tracked in post-transplant blood. Pre-transplant mixed lymphocyte reactions yielded third-party-reactive TCRbeta sequences as comparators for graft-donor-reactive sequences. Study-wide results and caveats: Conclusions were preliminary, with small, heterogeneous patient groups. A significant post-transplant drop in circulating graft-donor-reactive CD4 TCRbeta sequences occurred in most of the 8 subjects.

Assay used: immunoSEQ multiplex PCR; TCRdb lists only in-frame clones, some missing. The sample yields roughly 120,000 clones, 75% to 95% seen once. Turning to this clone: Its specificity is not known.

This CDR3 is 14 amino acids long. Trimming removed 5 bases from V and 5 bases from J; junction bases left unmatched: 8. From germline, CDR1 is LNHDA and CDR2 SQIVND (reference sequence). This clonotype was sampled from a human patient who received a liver transplant. The T cells may come from the graft donor. The chain is built from TRBV19 and TRBJ2-5; TRBD2 aligns across 7 bases. Sample: CD4+ T cells from blood, taken 12 months after liver transplant. The CDR3 loop reads CASSPGGGVETQYF. The CDR3, as DNA: TGTGCCAGTAGTCCAGGTGGGGGGGTCGAGACCCAGTACTTC.